This is a list of T cell receptor beta chains from one sample in a study of OX40 agonist ivuxolimab in advanced cancers. TCRdb's table, derived via immunoSEQ multiplex PCR, lists solely in-frame clones and lacks some. The table records approximately 50,000 clones, 82% of them present only once. Material: CD4+ or CD8+ T cells sorted from blood, obtained in a trial of the OX40 agonist ivuxolimab. These receptors originate from an adult with an advanced solid tumor such as melanoma, head and neck, liver or kidney cancer. The CDR3 runs from the conserved cysteine through the conserved F or W. The order of the fields is V gene, D gene, clone size, J gene, CDR3 DNA, CDR3 protein. A D gene is named only where the DNA matches it firmly. A clone size is listed for some rows: how often the clone was seen (once, few, many), or a class if it is expanded.

TRBV2	TRBD2	.	TRBJ2-5	TGTGCCACTCAGCGGGGAGGGCAAGAGACCCAGTACTTC	CATQRGGQETQYF
TRBV5-1	.	.	TRBJ2-3	TGCGCCAGCAGCCGAGACGTGGGGGCAGATACGCAGTATTTT	CASSRDVGADTQYF
TRBV2	.	.	TRBJ1-1	TGTGCCAGCAGTCCCCGTCTGAACACTGAAGCTTTCTTT	CASSPRLNTEAFF
TRBV11-3	.	few	TRBJ2-1	TGTGCCAGCAGCCGTTATGGGCCAGGGCCGAGCTCCTACAATGAGCAGTTCTTC	CASSRYGPGPSSYNEQFF
TRBV5-6	.	.	TRBJ2-3	TGTGCCAGCAGCTCCTCCGTCTGGGAGGCGCAGTATTTT	CASSSSVWEAQYF
TRBV2	.	.	TRBJ2-7	TGTGCCAGCAGTGAACAGCCCCTCTACGAGCAGTACTTC	CASSEQPLYEQYF
TRBV5-1	.	.	TRBJ1-2	TGCGCCAGCAGCATATCAGGGGCTCTCTATGGCTACACCTTC	CASSISGALYGYTF
TRBV7-2	.	.	TRBJ1-1	TGTGCCAGCAGCCCGGTAGGGGTTAGCACTGAAGCTTTCTTT	CASSPVGVSTEAFF
TRBV6-5	.	.	TRBJ1-3	TGTGCCAGCAGCCGGGGGTGGCCCGGAAACACCATATATTTT	CASSRGWPGNTIYF
TRBV25-1	.	.	TRBJ2-3	TGTGCCAGCAGCGGTTCACTGAGCACAGATACGCAGTATTTT	CASSGSLSTDTQYF
TRBV30	.	.	TRBJ2-1	TGTGCCTGGAGTATGGGTTACAATGAGCAGTTCTTC	CAWSMGYNEQFF
TRBV7-9	.	.	TRBJ1-2	TGTGCCAGCAGCTTAGAGACACGGCATGGCTACACCTTC	CASSLETRHGYTF
TRBV9	TRBD1	.	TRBJ1-4	TGTGCCAGCAGCACCCTACAGGGGTCTAATGAAAAACTGTTTTTT	CASSTLQGSNEKLFF
TRBV7-2	.	.	TRBJ1-5	TGTGCCAGCAGCTTTTACGAGAGCAATCAGCCCCAGCATTTT	CASSFYESNQPQHF
TRBV5-6	.	.	TRBJ2-4	TGTGCCAGCAGCTTGGGGGAGGTCAAAAACATTCAGTACTTC	CASSLGEVKNIQYF
TRBV14	.	.	TRBJ2-3	TGTGCCAGCAGCCAGGGGCAGGTAGTAAATACGCAGTATTTT	CASSQGQVVNTQYF
TRBV6-1	.	.	TRBJ2-4	TGTGCCAGCAGTGAAGATCGGGGAAACATTCAGTACTTC	CASSEDRGNIQYF
TRBV28	.	.	TRBJ1-2	TGTGCCAGCAGCCCCGACTCGCGGTATGGCTACACCTTC	CASSPDSRYGYTF
TRBV27	TRBD1	.	TRBJ2-3	TGTGCCAGCCTTCGACAGGGGACAGATACGCAGTATTTT	CASLRQGTDTQYF
TRBV30	.	.	TRBJ1-1	TGTGCCTGGGAGATTCTTTCGGGATACACTGAAGCTTTCTTT	CAWEILSGYTEAFF
TRBV6-1	.	.	TRBJ1-2	TGTGCCAGCAGGTTCGGTGGGGAGGGCTACACCTTC	CASRFGGEGYTF
TRBV28	.	.	TRBJ1-3	TGTGCCAGCAACGGAATTCTCTCTGGAAACACCATATATTTT	CASNGILSGNTIYF
TRBV7-9	TRBD2	.	TRBJ2-3	TGTGCCAGCAGCTCTAGCGGGGGCACAGATACGCAGTATTTT	CASSSSGGTDTQYF
TRBV9	.	.	TRBJ2-1	TGTGCCAGCAGCGTAACTCTGAGCTCCTACAATGAGCAGTTCTTC	CASSVTLSSYNEQFF
TRBV11-3	.	.	TRBJ2-7	TGTGCCAGCAGCTTAGAACACAGGACCTACGAGCAGTACTTC	CASSLEHRTYEQYF
TRBV18	.	.	TRBJ2-7	TGTGCCAGCTCACCAACACAGGTAGCCTACGAGCAGTACTTC	CASSPTQVAYEQYF
TRBV11-2	.	.	TRBJ1-2	TGTGCCAGCAGCTTAGATCTTACCAAAAACTATGGCTACACCTTC	CASSLDLTKNYGYTF
TRBV7-2	TRBD1	.	TRBJ1-2	TGTGCCAGCAGCTGGGACAGAGCTTATGGCTACACCTTC	CASSWDRAYGYTF
TRBV7-8	TRBD2	.	TRBJ2-3	TGTGCCAGCTCCTCGGGACTATACACAGATACGCAGTATTTT	CASSSGLYTDTQYF
TRBV9	.	few	TRBJ2-1	TGTGCCAGCAGCGTAAGCCTCCGGGAGAATGAGCAGTTCTTC	CASSVSLRENEQFF
TRBV7-6	TRBD1	.	TRBJ1-2	TGTGCCAGCAGCTTATCAGGGGGAGGCTACACCTTC	CASSLSGGGYTF
TRBV7-7	TRBD2	.	TRBJ2-7	TGTGCCAGCAGCCCAAACCCCACGACTAGCGGCTTCTCCTACGAGCAGTACTTC	CASSPNPTTSGFSYEQYF
TRBV10-2	.	.	TRBJ1-1	TGCGCCAGCAGTGAAGATGTGAACACTGAAGCTTTCTTT	CASSEDVNTEAFF
TRBV6-1	.	once	TRBJ2-3	TGTGCCAGCAGGGGACTTTCCACAGATACGCAGTATTTT	CASRGLSTDTQYF
TRBV19	.	.	TRBJ1-2	TGTGCCAGTAGGGAGAGGAGGGGCTACACCTTC	CASRERRGYTF
TRBV7-3	.	.	TRBJ2-3	TGTGCCAGCAGCTTAAGCCGTAGCACAGATATGCAGTATTTT	CASSLSRSTDMQYF
TRBV9	TRBD2	once	TRBJ2-7	TGTGCCAGCAGCGTAACTAGCGGGGGTTTTCCCTACGAGCAGTACTTC	CASSVTSGGFPYEQYF
TRBV4-1	TRBD1	.	TRBJ2-3	TGCGCCAGCAGCCAAGGACAGGGGGACGCGAGGGCCCAGTATTTT	CASSQGQGDARAQYF
TRBV28	TRBD1	.	TRBJ2-2	TGTGCCAGCAGGGGGGTAGGGACAGGGTATACCGGGGAGCTGTTTTTT	CASRGVGTGYTGELFF
TRBV7-7	.	.	TRBJ1-5	TGTGCTAGCAGCTTAGATAGCAATCAGCCCCAGCATTTT	CASSLDSNQPQHF
TRBV4-1	TRBD1	.	TRBJ2-5	TGCGCCAGCAGCCAAGCTCCTATGAGGGGACAGGATCAAGAGACCCAGTACTTC	CASSQAPMRGQDQETQYF